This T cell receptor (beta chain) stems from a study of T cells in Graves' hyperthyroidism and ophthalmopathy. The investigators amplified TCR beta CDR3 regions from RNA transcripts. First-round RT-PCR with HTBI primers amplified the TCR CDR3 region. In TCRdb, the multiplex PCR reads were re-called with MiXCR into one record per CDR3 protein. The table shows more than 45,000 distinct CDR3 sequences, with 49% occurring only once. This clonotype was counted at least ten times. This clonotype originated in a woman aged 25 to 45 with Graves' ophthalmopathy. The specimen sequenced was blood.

CDR3 loop: CASSILGLQPQHF. In nucleotides, the CDR3 is TGTGCCAGTAGTATATTGGGACTCCAGCCCCAGCATTTT. The chain joins TRBV19 to TRBJ1-5, with a possible D match to TRBD1 (5 bases). The CDR3 is 13 residues long. V was pared by 2 bases and J by 7 bases, with 9 bases between. Germline CDR1 reads LNHDA; CDR2 reads SQIVND (reference sequence).